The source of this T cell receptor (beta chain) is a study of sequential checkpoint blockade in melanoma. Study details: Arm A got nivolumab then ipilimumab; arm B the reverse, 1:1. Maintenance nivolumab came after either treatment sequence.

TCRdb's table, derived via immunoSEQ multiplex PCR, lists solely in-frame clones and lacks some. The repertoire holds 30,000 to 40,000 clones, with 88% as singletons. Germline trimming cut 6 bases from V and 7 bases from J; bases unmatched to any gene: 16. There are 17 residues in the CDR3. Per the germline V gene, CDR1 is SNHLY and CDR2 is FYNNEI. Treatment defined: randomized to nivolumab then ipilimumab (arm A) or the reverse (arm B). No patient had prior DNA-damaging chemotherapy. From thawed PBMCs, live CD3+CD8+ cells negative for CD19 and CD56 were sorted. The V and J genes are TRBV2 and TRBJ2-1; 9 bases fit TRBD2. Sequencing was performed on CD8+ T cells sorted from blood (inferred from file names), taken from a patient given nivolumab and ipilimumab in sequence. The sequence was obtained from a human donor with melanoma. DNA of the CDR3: TGTGCCAGCAGCGTTCCATCCGGGACTAGCCTCAGTAATGAGCAGTTCTTC. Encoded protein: CASSVPSGTSLSNEQFF.